This TCR beta chain was identified during a study of prognosis after radiotherapy for stage I lung cancer. For the study at large: In total, approximately 13 men and 6 or 7 women took part as patients, aged roughly 53 to 95 with a median of approximately 76 years.

A single count supports this clonotype. Its specificity is unknown. Two time points each involved a draw of approximately 6 milliliters of peripheral blood. Germline V gives CDR1 DFQATT, CDR2 SNEGSKA (reference sequence). The CDR3 sequence is 16 residues long. The V gene lost 1 base and the J gene lost 1 base, with 16 bases spanning the gap. Overall study findings and caveats: In patients who developed distant metastases, Shannon entropy measured after stereotactic body radiation therapy was lower, and baseline Shannon entropy was not associated with metastases. Reportedly, TRBV and TRBJ gene usage differed by presence of metastases in patients.

Researchers used two-round multiplex PCR to amplify TCR beta CDR3 starting from genomic DNA. During first-round PCR, primers specific to each TRBV and TRBJ gene were used. Each CDR3 protein is one row after TCRdb ran MiXCR on the multiplex PCR reads. The repertoire holds about 14,000 distinct CDR3 sequences, with roughly 26% as singletons. This specimen was PBMCs, taken before or after stereotactic body radiation therapy (not recorded which). The receptor was isolated from a donor over 45 with non-small cell lung cancer. The chain employs TRBV20-1 and TRBJ1-1; D is perhaps TRBD1 (5 bases). CDR3 bases: TGCAGTGCTAGAGGGACACACACCACTAGGAACACTGAAGCTTTCTTT. Its translation: CSARGTHTTRNTEAFF.